The 30 T cell receptor beta chains reported below all come from one sample, sequenced in a study of T cells after yellow fever vaccination. TCRdb reanalysed the 5' RACE reads using MiXCR and keeps one entry per CDR3 protein. In the table there are some 320,000 distinct CDR3 sequences, over 8% of which are singletons. Sample: PBMCs, taken on the day of the first yellow fever vaccination. Receptors were obtained from a man between 18 and 35 years old who received the YFV17D yellow fever vaccine.

The chain has TRBV24-1 and TRBJ2-3, with D perhaps matching TRBD1 (6 bases). Germline lookup yields CDR1 KGHDR and CDR2 SFDVKD. Trimming removed 4 bases at V and 6 bases at J, with 10 bases between. The CDR3 runs to 13 residues. In nucleotides, the CDR3 is TGTGCCACCAGTGAGTGGGGGCCCGATACGCAGTATTTT. It translates to CATSEWGPDTQYF.

This clonotype was counted ten times or more. This chain joins TRBV20-1 and TRBJ2-1, with D possibly matching TRBD2 (5 bases). Germline V gene data show CDR1 as DFQATT and CDR2 as SNEGSKA (reference sequence). The CDR3 extends over 14 amino acids. Trimming cost V 3 bases and J 2 bases, with 11 bases left between them. This chain's CDR3 is CSARDRGTYNEQFF. The CDR3 nucleotides are TGCAGTGCTAGGGACCGAGGGACCTACAATGAGCAGTTCTTC.

This clonotype occurred many times. V gene TRBV12-3 or TRBV12-4 combines with J gene TRBJ2-7; 9 bases agree with TRBD1. The CDR3 length is 14 residues. With 6 bases clipped from V and 3 bases from J, the junction kept 6 bases outside the gene matches. CDR3 in amino acids: CASSAGDRVYEQYF. CDR3 nucleotides: TGTGCCAGCAGCGCTGGGGACAGGGTCTACGAGCAGTACTTC.

This clonotype was detected a few times. The rearrangement joins TRBV20-1 to TRBJ2-7; no reliable D call. Trimming removed 6 bases from V and 0 bases from J, with 15 bases in between. This CDR3 region has 14 residues. Germline V gene sequence: CDR1 DFQATT, CDR2 SNEGSKA (reference sequence). CDR3 in DNA: TGCAGTGCGCTAAGGGTGCATCCCTCCTACGAGCAGTACTTC. Amino acid sequence: CSALRVHPSYEQYF.

The CDR3 is CASSLFGLGFYNEQFF. Written as DNA, the CDR3 is TGTGCCAGCAGCTTATTCGGGTTGGGATTTTACAATGAGCAGTTCTTC. The chain uses TRBV11-2 and TRBJ2-1, with D uncertain. In germline, CDR1 is SGHAT, CDR2 FQNNGV. The CDR3 length is 16 residues. Deletions cut 2 bases from V and 4 bases from J, with 15 bases between.

This clonotype was recorded a few times. The chain links TRBV7-8 to TRBJ1-6; D is perhaps TRBD1 (6 bases). V lost 3 bases, J lost 0 bases, and 15 bases lay in between. This CDR3 is 18 amino acids long. Germline assignment: CDR1 SGHVS and CDR2 FQNEAQ. The CDR3 here is CASSFGGSRSSYNSPLHF. CDR3 DNA sequence: TGTGCCAGCAGCTTTGGGGGCTCTAGGAGCTCCTATAATTCACCCCTCCACTTT. Supplemented by reference TRBV7-8 and TRBJ1-6, the full variable domain reads GAGVSQSPRYKVAKRGQDVALRCDPISGHVSLFWYQQALGQGPEFLTYFQNEAQLDKSGLPSDRFFAERPEGSVSTLKIQRTQQEDSAVYLCASSFGGSRSSYNSPLHFGNGTRLTVT.

This clonotype was seen many times. V gene TRBV7-9 combines with J gene TRBJ2-6; tentatively, D is TRBD1 (7 bases). The CDR3 contains 15 residues. The V gene lost 4 bases and the J gene lost 4 bases, with 11 bases spanning the gap. Germline V gene data show CDR1 as SEHNR and CDR2 as FQNEAQ (reference sequence). Here the CDR3 reads CASSSQGGGANVLTF. The DNA for the CDR3 is TGTGCCAGCAGCTCCCAGGGGGGAGGGGCCAACGTCCTGACTTTC.

This clonotype has more than one count but fewer than ten. This CDR3 reads CATSVGLSTDTQYF. CDR3 bases: TGTGCCACCAGTGTAGGGCTTAGCACAGATACGCAGTATTTT. This chain uses TRBV15 with TRBJ2-3; D call uncertain. CDR1 LNHNV and CDR2 YYDKDF come from the germline V gene (reference sequence). The CDR3 is made up of 14 amino acids. V was pared by 6 bases and J by 0 bases, with 10 bases between.

This clonotype occurred many times. The chain combines TRBV4-3 with TRBJ1-6; no clear D. This CDR3 contains 15 residues. Germline CDR1 and CDR2: LGHNA and YSLEER. Trimming left V 0 bases short and J 4 bases short, with 7 bases between. The CDR3 spells CASSQEGQYNSPLHF. CDR3 nucleotides: TGCGCCAGCAGCCAAGAGGGCCAGTATAATTCACCCCTCCACTTT.

This clonotype was seen repeatedly, ten times or more. This CDR3 reads CASSDGGTQYF. The CDR3 coding sequence is TGCGCCAGCAGTGATGGGGGTACGCAGTATTTT. The genes are TRBV10-2 and TRBJ2-3; D tentatively fits TRBD1 or TRBD2 (5 bases each). The CDR3 covers 11 residues. V lost 3 bases, J lost 8 bases, and 6 bases lay in between. The germline gives CDR1 WSHSY, CDR2 SAAADI.

In this sample, this clonotype turned up a few times. The V call is TRBV7-6, the J call TRBJ2-1, with 10 bases identical to TRBD2. The trim removed 5 bases at V and 6 bases at J, leaving 7 bases unmatched. The V gene's germline CDR1 is SGHVS and CDR2 FNYEAQ. This CDR3 has 15 amino acids. Written as DNA, the CDR3 is TGTGCCAGCAGCCCTCTAGCGGGGGACGGCAATGAGCAGTTCTTC. Amino acids: CASSPLAGDGNEQFF.

This clonotype was observed a few times. This chain uses TRBV9 with TRBJ1-2, with D maybe TRBD1 (6 bases). The CDR3 is 14 residues long. V dropped 3 bases and J dropped 5 bases, with 14 bases sitting between them. Germline-derived CDR1 and CDR2 are SGDLS and YYNGEE. The CDR3 sequence is CASSATGAVYGYTF. The CDR3 nucleotides read TGTGCCAGCAGCGCTACGGGGGCGGTGTATGGCTACACCTTC.

This clonotype was detected a few times. The chain carries TRBV28 and TRBJ2-7, with 7 bases lining up with TRBD1. V shed 3 bases and J 0 bases; nucleotides not matched to a gene: 8. This CDR3 spans 16 amino acids. Germline CDR1 MDHEN, CDR2 SYDVKM. This CDR3 is CASSFTSGQSSYEQYV. The CDR3 DNA follows: TGTGCCAGCAGTTTCACTTCGGGACAGAGCTCCTACGAGCAGTACGTC.

This clonotype was seen a single time. The genes are TRBV7-9 and TRBJ2-7; 8 bases agree with TRBD2. J was trimmed by 0 bases and V by 4 bases; bases with no gene match: 8. The CDR3 is 16 amino acids. The germline V gene encodes CDR1 SEHNR and CDR2 FQNEAQ (reference sequence). CDR3 region: CASSSAGGAGSYEQYF. Written as DNA, the CDR3 is TGTGCCAGCAGCTCAGCCGGGGGGGCCGGCTCCTACGAGCAGTACTTC.

The gene calls are TRBV29-1 and TRBJ1-1; D perhaps matches TRBD1 (6 bases). Trimming pared 7 bases from V and 3 bases from J, leaving 15 bases between. The CDR3 totals 13 residues. Germline V gene sequence: CDR1 SQVTM, CDR2 ANQGSEA. CDR3 amino acids: CSEIGGIYTEAFF. The CDR3 DNA is TGCAGCGAAATAGGGGGAATTTACACTGAAGCTTTCTTT.

The rearrangement uses TRBV5-1 and TRBJ1-1, with D perhaps matching TRBD1 (5 bases). CDR1 is SGHRS and CDR2 is YFSETQ in the germline V gene. CDR3 length: 13 residues. The V gene lost 0 bases and the J gene lost 6 bases, with 9 bases spanning the gap. The CDR3 spells CASSLDPTAEAFF. Written as DNA, the CDR3 is TGCGCCAGCAGCTTGGATCCGACAGCTGAAGCTTTCTTT. Drawing the rest from reference TRBV5-1 and TRBJ1-1, the complete variable domain is KAGVTQTPRYLIKTRGQQVTLSCSPISGHRSVSWYQQTPGQGLQFLFEYFSETQRNKGNFPGRFSGRQFSNSRSEMNVSTLELGDSALYLCASSLDPTAEAFFGQGTRLTVV.

The gene calls are TRBV2 and TRBJ2-4, with a tentative D call TRBD1 (5 bases). Per the germline V gene, CDR1 is SNHLY and CDR2 is FYNNEI. The V end was cut by 1 base, the J end by 3 bases, with 10 bases between. The CDR3 is 15 amino acids. The CDR3 nucleotides read TGTGCCAGCAGTGAAGGCAGGGTTGGCAAAAACATTCAGTACTTC. Its protein product is CASSEGRVGKNIQYF.

This clonotype was seen repeatedly, ten times or more. The J gene is TRBJ2-5, the V gene TRBV12-3 or TRBV12-4; D remains ambiguous. The CDR3 extends over 12 amino acids. The V and J ends lost 2 bases and 1 base respectively, with 2 bases between them. CDR3 protein: CASSLIQETQYF. The CDR3 bases are TGTGCCAGCAGTTTAATCCAAGAGACCCAGTACTTC.

This clonotype has a handful of counts. This chain connects TRBV5-6 to TRBJ2-1, with 9 bases lining up with TRBD2. The CDR3 is made up of 18 amino acids. Germline-derived CDR1 and CDR2 are SGHDT and YYEEEE. J lost 0 bases, V lost 1 base, and 8 bases had no gene match. DNA of the CDR3: TGTGCCAGCAGCTTGATGACTAGCGGCGGGAGCTCCTACAATGAGCAGTTCTTC. It codes for CASSLMTSGGSSYNEQFF.

This clonotype was seen repeatedly, ten times or more. The CDR3 sequence: CASSSGLAGNNTDTQYF. As DNA, the CDR3 is TGCGCCAGCAGCTCAGGACTAGCGGGGAACAACACAGATACGCAGTATTTT. V and J are TRBV5-1 and TRBJ2-3; 12 bases fit TRBD2. This CDR3 has 17 amino acids. The J segment lost 2 bases and the V segment lost 3 bases, leaving 7 bases of the junction unmatched. Germline-derived CDR1 and CDR2 are SGHRS and YFSETQ.

CDR3 sequence: CASRFGAAFSPLHF. CDR3 in DNA: TGTGCCAGCAGGTTTGGGGCTGCTTTTTCACCCCTCCACTTT. V and J are TRBV27 and TRBJ1-6; D might be TRBD1 (5 bases). V lost 6 bases to trimming and J lost 9 bases, with 15 bases between them. This CDR3 contains 14 residues. CDR1 and CDR2 (germline): MNHEY, SMNVEV (reference sequence).

The chain couples TRBV7-6 to TRBJ2-5, with D possibly TRBD1 on 6 matching bases. CDR1 is SGHVS, CDR2 FNYEAQ, per germline. CDR3 length equals 13 residues. V lost 8 bases and J 5 bases, leaving 15 bases between the germline ends. This chain's CDR3 is CASGYRVGETQYF. The CDR3 DNA sequence: TGTGCCAGCGGCTACAGGGTCGGGGAGACCCAGTACTTC.

This clonotype was found a few times. The chain is built from TRBV6-1 and TRBJ2-7; 10 positions agree with TRBD1. CDR3 size: 16 residues. CDR1 and CDR2 from the germline V gene are MNHNS and SASEGT. The V and J ends lost 0 bases and 2 bases, in that order; junction bases with no gene match: 4. The CDR3 coding sequence is TGTGCCAGCAGTGAAGCGGGGACAGGGGCCCCCTACGAGCAGTACTTC. Its protein is CASSEAGTGAPYEQYF.

This clonotype was counted between two and nine times. The rearrangement links TRBV9 to TRBJ2-5, with D perhaps given as TRBD1 or TRBD2 (5 bases each). The CDR3 totals 16 residues. CDR1 SGDLS and CDR2 YYNGEE come from the germline V gene. Trimming shortened V by 4 bases and J by 2 bases, and 18 bases separated the two germline ends. The CDR3 loop reads CASSRRGAVGQETQYF. CDR3 nucleotides: TGTGCCAGCAGCCGCCGAGGGGCTGTGGGACAAGAGACCCAGTACTTC.

This clonotype has more than one count but fewer than ten. The chain is built from TRBV20-1 and TRBJ2-3; 9 positions agree with TRBD2. This CDR3 comprises 15 residues. The germline gives CDR1 DFQATT, CDR2 SNEGSKA (reference sequence). V dropped 1 base and J dropped 4; count of bases not matched to a gene: 6. CDR3 in amino acids: CSARVRRTSADTQYF. In DNA, the CDR3 is TGCAGTGCTAGAGTTAGGAGGACTAGCGCAGATACGCAGTATTTT.

As regards this clonotype: The junction shows a germline mismatch at one end, possibly a read error. Here the CDR3 DNA reads TGCGCCAGCAGCGAAGATCCCTACTCCCCCAGTGGGCTTTTT. It translates to CASSEDPYSPSGLF. V usage is TRBV4-1 and J usage is TRBJ1-4; unclear D gene. There are 14 residues in the CDR3. Germline lookup yields CDR1 MGHRA and CDR2 YSYEKL.

In its sample, this clonotype was seen many times. The chain combines TRBV29-1 with TRBJ1-1; D is possibly TRBD1 (6 bases). CDR1 and CDR2 (germline): SQVTM, ANQGSEA. V lost 4 bases to trimming and J lost 1 base, with 13 bases between them. The CDR3 length is 14 residues. CDR3 sequence (DNA): TGCAGCGTTGCGACCGGGACAAGGAACACTGAAGCTTTCTTT. Residues: CSVATGTRNTEAFF.

The J gene is TRBJ2-5, the V gene TRBV10-2; D uncertain. The ends were cut back, 11 bases at V and 1 base at J, with 11 bases in the middle. This CDR3 contains 12 residues. The germline V gene encodes CDR1 WSHSY and CDR2 SAAADI. The CDR3 coding sequence is TGCGCCGCCTCCCCGGTCCAAGAGACCCAGTACTTC. It specifies CAASPVQETQYF.

This clonotype occurred a few times. The chain uses TRBV20-1 and TRBJ2-7, with 7 bases matching TRBD1. J lost 0 bases, V lost 2 bases, and 7 bases had no gene match. The CDR3 has 15 residues. Germline CDR1 is DFQATT and CDR2 is SNEGSKA (reference sequence). CDR3 region: CSARSGTVSSYEQYF. CDR3 in DNA: TGCAGTGCTAGATCCGGGACAGTGAGCTCCTACGAGCAGTACTTC.

This clonotype was counted a few times. The chain carries TRBV6-2 or TRBV6-3 and TRBJ2-3; D not certain. Trimming took 6 bases from V and 2 from J, leaving 12 bases between them. The CDR3 length is 14 residues. Germline CDR1 MNHEY, CDR2 SVGEGT. This chain's CDR3 is CASSHAGSTDTQYF. The CDR3 DNA reads TGTGCCAGCAGCCACGCCGGGTCCACAGATACGCAGTATTTT.